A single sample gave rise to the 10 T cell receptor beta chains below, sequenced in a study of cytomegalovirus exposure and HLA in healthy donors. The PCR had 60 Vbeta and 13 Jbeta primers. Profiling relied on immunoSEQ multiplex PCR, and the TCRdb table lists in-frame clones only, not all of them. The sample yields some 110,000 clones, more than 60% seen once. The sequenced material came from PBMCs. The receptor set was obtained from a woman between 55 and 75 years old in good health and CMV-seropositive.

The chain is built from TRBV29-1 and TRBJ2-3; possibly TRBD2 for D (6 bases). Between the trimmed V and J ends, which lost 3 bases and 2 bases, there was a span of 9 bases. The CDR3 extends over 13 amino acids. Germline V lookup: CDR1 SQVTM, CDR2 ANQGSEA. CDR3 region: CSVESSATDTQYF. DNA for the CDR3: TGCAGCGTTGAGTCTAGCGCCACAGATACGCAGTATTTT.

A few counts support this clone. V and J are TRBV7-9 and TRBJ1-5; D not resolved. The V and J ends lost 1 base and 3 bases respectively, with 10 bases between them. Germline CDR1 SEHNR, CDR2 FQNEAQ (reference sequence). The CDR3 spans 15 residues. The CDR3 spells CASSLERGLNQPQHF. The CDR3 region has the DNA TGTGCCAGCAGCTTAGAACGAGGACTCAATCAGCCCCAGCATTTT.

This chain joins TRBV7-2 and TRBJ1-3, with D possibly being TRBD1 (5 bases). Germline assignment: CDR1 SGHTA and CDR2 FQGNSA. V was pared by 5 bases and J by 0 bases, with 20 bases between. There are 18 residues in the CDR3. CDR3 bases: TGTGCCAGCAGCCCTGACAGTCCGTACTACCTCTCTGGAAACACCATATATTTT. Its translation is CASSPDSPYYLSGNTIYF.

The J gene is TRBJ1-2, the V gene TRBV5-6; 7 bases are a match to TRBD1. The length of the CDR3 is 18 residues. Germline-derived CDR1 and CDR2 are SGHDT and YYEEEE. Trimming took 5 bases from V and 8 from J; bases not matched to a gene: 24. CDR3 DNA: TGTGCCAGCAGTTACCATACTAGGGGGCCTACCAGCTATGGAGGCTACACCTTC. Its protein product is CASSYHTRGPTSYGGYTF.

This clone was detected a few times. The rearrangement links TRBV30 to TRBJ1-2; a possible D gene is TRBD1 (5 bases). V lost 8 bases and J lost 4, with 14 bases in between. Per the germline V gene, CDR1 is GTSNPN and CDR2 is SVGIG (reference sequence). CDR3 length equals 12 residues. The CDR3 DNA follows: TGTGCCCGTTGGGGGGGAGGCTATGGCTACACCTTC. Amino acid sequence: CARWGGGYGYTF.

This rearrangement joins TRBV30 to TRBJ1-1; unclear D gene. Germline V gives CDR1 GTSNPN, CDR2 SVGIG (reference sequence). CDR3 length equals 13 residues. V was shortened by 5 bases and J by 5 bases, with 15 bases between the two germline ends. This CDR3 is CAWATSLATEAFF. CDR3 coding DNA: TGTGCCTGGGCGACTTCACTGGCGACTGAAGCTTTCTTT. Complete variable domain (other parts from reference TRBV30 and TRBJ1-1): SQTIHQWPATLVQPVGSPLSLECTVEGTSNPNLYWYRQAAGRGLQLLFYSVGIGQISSEVPQNLSASRPQDRQFILSSKKLLLSDSGFYLCAWATSLATEAFFGQGTRLTVV.

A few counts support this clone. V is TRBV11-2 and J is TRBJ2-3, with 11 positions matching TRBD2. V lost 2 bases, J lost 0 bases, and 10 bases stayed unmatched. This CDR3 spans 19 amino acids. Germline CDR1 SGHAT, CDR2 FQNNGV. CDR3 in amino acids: CASSLFASGGRSSTDTQYF. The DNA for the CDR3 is TGTGCCAGCAGCTTATTCGCTAGCGGGGGGAGGTCTAGCACAGATACGCAGTATTTT.

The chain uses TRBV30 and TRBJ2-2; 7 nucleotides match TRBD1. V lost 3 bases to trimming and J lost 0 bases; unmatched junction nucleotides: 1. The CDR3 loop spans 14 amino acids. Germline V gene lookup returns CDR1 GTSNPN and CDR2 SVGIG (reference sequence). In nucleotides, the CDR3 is TGTGCCTGGAGCAGGGGGTCGAACACCGGGGAGCTGTTTTTT. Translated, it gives CAWSRGSNTGELFF.

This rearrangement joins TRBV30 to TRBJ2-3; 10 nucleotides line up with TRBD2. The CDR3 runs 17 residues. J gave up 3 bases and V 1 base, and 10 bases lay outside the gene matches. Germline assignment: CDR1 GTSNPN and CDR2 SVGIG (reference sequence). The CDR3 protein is CAWSEGLLAGVTDTQYF. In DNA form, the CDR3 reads TGTGCCTGGAGTGAGGGACTTCTAGCGGGAGTAACAGATACGCAGTATTTT. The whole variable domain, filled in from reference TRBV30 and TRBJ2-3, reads SQTIHQWPATLVQPVGSPLSLECTVEGTSNPNLYWYRQAAGRGLQLLFYSVGIGQISSEVPQNLSASRPQDRQFILSSKKLLLSDSGFYLCAWSEGLLAGVTDTQYFGPGTRLTVL.

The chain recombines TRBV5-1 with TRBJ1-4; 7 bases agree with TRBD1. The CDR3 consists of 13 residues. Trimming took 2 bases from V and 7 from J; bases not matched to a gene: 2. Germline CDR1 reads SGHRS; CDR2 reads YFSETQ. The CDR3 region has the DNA TGCGCCAGCAGCTTCCAGGGGGGTGAAAAACTGTTTTTT. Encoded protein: CASSFQGGEKLFF.